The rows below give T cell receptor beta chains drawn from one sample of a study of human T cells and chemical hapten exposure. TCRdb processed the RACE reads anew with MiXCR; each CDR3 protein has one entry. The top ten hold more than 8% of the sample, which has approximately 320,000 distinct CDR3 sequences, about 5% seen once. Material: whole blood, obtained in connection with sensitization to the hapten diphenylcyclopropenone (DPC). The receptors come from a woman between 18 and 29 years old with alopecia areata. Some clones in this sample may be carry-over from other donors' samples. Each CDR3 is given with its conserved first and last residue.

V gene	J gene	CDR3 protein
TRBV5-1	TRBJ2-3	CASSLGSSDTQYF
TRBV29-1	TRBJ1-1	CSVLGYTEAFF
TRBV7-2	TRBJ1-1	CASSPPGGKNTEAFF
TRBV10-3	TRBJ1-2	CAISAGGTGNYGYTF
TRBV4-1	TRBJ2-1	CASSQVPLAGAYNEQFF
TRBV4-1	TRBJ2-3	CASSPNSGSGGATDTQYF
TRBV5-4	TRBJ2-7	CASSGGQGTFYEQYF
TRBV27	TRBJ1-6	CASSLSGTGGGPLHF
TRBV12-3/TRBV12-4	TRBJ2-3	CASSTSTDTQYF
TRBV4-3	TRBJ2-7	CASSRLRGAGGEQYF
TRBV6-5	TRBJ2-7	CASSYSPGLIGEQYF
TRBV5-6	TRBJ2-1	CASSLNGQVKNEQFF
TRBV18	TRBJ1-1	CASSPPGVNTEAFF
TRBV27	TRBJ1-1	CASSPSTVTEAFF
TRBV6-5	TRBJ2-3	CASSYSVLAGGLNTQYF
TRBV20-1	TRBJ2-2	CSASSSLRPGELFF
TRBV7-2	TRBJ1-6	CASSLGTPWNSPLHF
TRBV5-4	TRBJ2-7	CASQWGTGSSPYEQYF
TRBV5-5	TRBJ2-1	CASSSWTGGPFYNEQFF
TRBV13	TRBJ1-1	CASSLAGPATFREAFF
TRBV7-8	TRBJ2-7	CASSRGRHEQYF
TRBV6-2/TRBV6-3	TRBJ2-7	CASSYLRGVGEQYF
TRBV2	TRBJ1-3	CASSESGTISGNTIYF
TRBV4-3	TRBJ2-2	CASSQVKGTFSRELFF
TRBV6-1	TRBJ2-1	CASSEALGAPPPEVNEQFF
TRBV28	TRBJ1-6	CASSLFRPSSPLHF
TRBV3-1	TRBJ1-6	CASSPTGGSFNNSPLHF
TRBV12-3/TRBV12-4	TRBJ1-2	CAIRTGTNYGYTF
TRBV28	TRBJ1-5	CASSFRLEGNQPQHF
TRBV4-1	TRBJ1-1	CASSQDVGGTEAFF
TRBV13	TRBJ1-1	CASSLRLGGAPEAFF
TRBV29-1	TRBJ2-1	CSVGTESSEQFF
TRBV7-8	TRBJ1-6	CASSANRGPQSPLHF
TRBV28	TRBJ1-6	CASSLFVAGSPLHF
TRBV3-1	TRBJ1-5	CASSQGTPTDNQPQHF
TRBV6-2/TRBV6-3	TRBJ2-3	CASSYSRGFADTQYF
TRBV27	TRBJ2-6	CASSLEVQGPSGANVLTF
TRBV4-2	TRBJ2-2	CASSSPERGGHTGELFF
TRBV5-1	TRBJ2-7	CASSLDLGHGYEQYF
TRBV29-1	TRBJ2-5	CSVVGGQETQYF
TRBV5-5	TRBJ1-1	CASSSDLLQGTEAFF